The present TCR beta chain was sequenced within a study of Ad26.COV2.S vaccination and SARS-CoV-2 variants. Study-level background: A COV1001 Ad26.COV2.S trial-arm participant provided the sample. Administration of Ad26.COV2.S was intramuscular, either once or twice 56 days apart.

The sample's treatment: 15 to 20 received Ad26.COV2.S at low or high dose, single or two shots; roughly 5 received placebo; per-sample allocation not given. Repertoires come from day 63 after the first vaccine or placebo injection. Study results and limitations: Substantial post-vaccination breadth of spike-specific CD8+ and CD4+ T cell responses was reported.

Worth noting for this clone: Its matching antigen is unknown. The junction does not match germline at one end; this may be a read error.

Sequencing used immunoSEQ multiplex PCR; TCRdb keeps in-frame clones, though not all of them. The sample consists of about 330,000 clones, approximately 87% of them appearing once. The V gene's germline CDR1 is KGHDR and CDR2 SFDVKD. There are 13 residues in the CDR3. The rearrangement joins TRBV24-1 to TRBJ2-3; a possible D gene is TRBD1 (5 bases). The sample in question was peripheral blood, obtained in a trial of Ad26.COV2.S vaccine versus placebo. This receptor was identified in a person between 18 and 65 years old who received the Ad26.COV2.S COVID-19 vaccine or a placebo. In DNA, the CDR3 is TGTGCCACCAGTGATTCCGACAGCAGCCCTCTGGGTTTT. This translates into CATSDSDSSPLGF.